Shown below are 29 T cell receptor beta chains from a single sample sequenced in a study of post-analysis software for immune sequencing data. Study-wide results and caveats: TRBV5-6, TRBV5-1 and TRBV20-1 were among roughly five TRBV segments more frequent in patients than controls.

Incorporated into the TCR beta cDNA libraries were unique molecular identifiers, which served to reduce PCR and sequencing biases. TCRdb re-analysed the PCR reads in MiXCR, keeping a single row per CDR3 protein. This sample yields roughly 700,000 distinct CDR3 sequences, of which 30% are seen a single time; roughly 0.53% belongs to the top ten. No antigens are known for them. The material sequenced was blood. The source is a girl aged 5-17 years with multiple sclerosis.

With regard to this clonotype: Germline is not matched at one junction end, which may reflect a read error. This chain uses TRBV7-9 with TRBJ2-1, with 9 bases that match TRBD2. CDR3 length: 13 amino acids. The germline V gene has CDR1 SEHNR and CDR2 FQNEAQ (reference sequence). CDR3: CANSFYGREGQFF. In nucleotides, the CDR3 is TGTGCCAACAGCTTCTATGGGCGGGAGGGGCAGTTCTTC.

The V gene is TRBV7-8, the J gene TRBJ2-3, with 11 positions matching TRBD1. Trimming at V came to 5 bases and at J to 1 base, leaving 8 bases not matched to a gene. The V gene's germline CDR1 is SGHVS and CDR2 FQNEAQ. CDR3 size: 17 residues. The CDR3 DNA reads TGTGCCAGCAGCGAGAGGACAGGGGGCGGGCGCACAGATACGCAGTATTTT. This codes for CASSERTGGGRTDTQYF.

The table lists this clonotype with a few counts. J is TRBJ2-1 and V is TRBV7-9; D is possibly TRBD1 (6 bases). The V end lost 5 bases, the J end lost 7 bases, and 9 bases lay between the germline ends. Germline V gene data show CDR1 as SEHNR and CDR2 as FQNEAQ (reference sequence). The CDR3 runs 12 residues. The CDR3: CASSGQLNEQFF. CDR3 in DNA: TGTGCCAGCAGCGGACAGCTTAATGAGCAGTTCTTC.

Ten or more counts support this clonotype. This chain connects TRBV29-1 to TRBJ2-7, with 8 bases lining up with TRBD1. This CDR3 region has 11 residues. V dropped 6 bases and J dropped 2; count of bases not matched to a gene: 0. The germline gives CDR1 SQVTM, CDR2 ANQGSEA. CDR3 amino acids: CSVQGAYEQYF. In nucleotides, the CDR3 is TGCAGCGTACAGGGGGCCTACGAGCAGTACTTC.

The chain joins TRBV6-5 to TRBJ2-2, with TRBD2 identical over 7 bases. Germline loops: CDR1 MNHEY, CDR2 SVGAGI. The length of the CDR3 is 15 residues. After removal of 6 bases from V and 6 bases from J, the junction contained 10 bases not matched to a gene. As DNA, the CDR3 is TGTGCCAGCAGGATTATAGCGGGTTCGGCCGGGGAGCTGTTTTTT. It encodes CASRIIAGSAGELFF.

The V call is TRBV7-2, the J call TRBJ1-2; 8 positions agree with TRBD1. The CDR3 length is 15 residues. Germline assignment: CDR1 SGHTA and CDR2 FQGNSA. The J segment lost 4 bases and the V segment lost 5 bases, leaving 9 bases of the junction unmatched. CDR3 in amino acids: CASSARGQALYGYTF. The CDR3 bases are TGTGCCAGCAGCGCCCGGGGACAGGCACTCTATGGCTACACCTTC.

V gene TRBV11-2 combines with J gene TRBJ2-3, with 10 bases aligning to TRBD2. Losses at the gene ends were 2 bases for V and 4 bases for J; bases not matched to a gene: 15. There are 19 residues in the CDR3. Per the germline V gene, CDR1 is SGHAT and CDR2 is FQNNGV. Here the CDR3 reads CASSLMGLAGVLYPDTQYF. The CDR3, as DNA: TGTGCCAGCAGCTTAATGGGGCTAGCGGGAGTTCTTTATCCAGATACGCAGTATTTT. Together with reference TRBV11-2 and TRBJ2-3, the CDR3 gives the full variable domain: EAGVAQSPRYKIIEKRQSVAFWCNPISGHATLYWYQQILGQGPKLLIQFQNNGVVDDSQLPKDRFSAERLKGVDSTLKIQPAKLEDSAVYLCASSLMGLAGVLYPDTQYFGPGTRLTVL.

The V call is TRBV7-9, the J call TRBJ2-7; D is undetermined. Trimming took off 4 bases at V and 4 bases at J, with 11 bases between the two ends. CDR3 length: 13 residues. Germline V CDR1 and CDR2: SEHNR, FQNEAQ (reference sequence). The CDR3 spells CASSSPQRYEQYF. CDR3 DNA sequence: TGTGCCAGCAGCTCACCACAGAGGTACGAGCAGTACTTC.

The chain joins TRBV20-1 to TRBJ1-5, with 7 nucleotides matching TRBD1. Looked up from germline, CDR1 is DFQATT and CDR2 is SNEGSKA (reference sequence). Trimming took 6 bases from V and 1 from J; bases not matched to a gene: 18. This CDR3 has 18 residues. For the CDR3, the DNA is TGCAGTGCGGGCCTTCGGGACAGTATACCCGGAAGCAATCAGCCCCAGCATTTT. Residues: CSAGLRDSIPGSNQPQHF.

A few counts support this clonotype. This rearrangement joins TRBV4-1 to TRBJ1-1; D is ambiguous. Per germline, CDR1 MGHRA and CDR2 YSYEKL. This CDR3 contains 12 residues. The V end was cut by 3 bases, the J end by 7 bases, with 9 bases between. The CDR3 spells CASSHELGEAFF. The CDR3 DNA reads as TGCGCCAGCAGCCACGAACTGGGTGAAGCTTTCTTT.

The gene calls are TRBV12-5 and TRBJ1-2, with 7 bases identical to TRBD1. This CDR3 region has 18 residues. The V gene end was trimmed by 0 bases and the J gene end by 1 base; junction bases not matched to a gene: 11. Germline CDR1 reads LGHNT; CDR2 reads FRNRAP. The CDR3 protein is CASGLVLRGPGDNYGYTF. CDR3 coding DNA: TGTGCTAGTGGTTTGGTACTGAGGGGGCCAGGAGATAACTATGGCTACACCTTC.

This chain uses TRBV5-1 with TRBJ2-7; D could derive from TRBD1 or TRBD2 (5 bases each). V was trimmed by 4 bases and J by 1 base, leaving 15 bases between them. The CDR3 contains 15 residues. CDR1 and CDR2 (germline): SGHRS, YFSETQ. The CDR3 loop is CASSHGTERSYEQYF. CDR3 in DNA: TGCGCCAGCAGCCACGGGACGGAGAGGTCCTACGAGCAGTACTTC. The full variable domain, with the rest looked up from reference TRBV5-1 and TRBJ2-7, is KAGVTQTPRYLIKTRGQQVTLSCSPISGHRSVSWYQQTPGQGLQFLFEYFSETQRNKGNFPGRFSGRQFSNSRSEMNVSTLELGDSALYLCASSHGTERSYEQYFGPGTRLTVT.

This clonotype occurred many times. This rearrangement joins TRBV13 to TRBJ2-7, with D unresolved. The CDR3 has 14 amino acids. V shed 4 bases and J shed 0 bases, with 10 bases lying between them. CDR1 is PRHDT and CDR2 is FYEKMQ in the germline V gene (reference sequence). CDR3: CASSSGESSYEQYF. The CDR3 DNA follows: TGTGCCAGCAGCTCCGGAGAATCCTCCTACGAGCAGTACTTC.

The table lists this clonotype with a few counts. As DNA, the CDR3 is TGTGCCAGCAGCGTAGGGGCCGACAGGGGCAATGAGCAGTTCTTC. Translating it yields CASSVGADRGNEQFF. The chain combines TRBV9 with TRBJ2-1; 8 bases map to TRBD1. Losses at the gene ends were 0 bases for V and 6 bases for J; bases not matched to a gene: 5. The germline CDR1 and CDR2 sequences are SGDLS and YYNGEE. This CDR3 has 15 amino acids.

This clonotype was seen more than once but under ten times. The chain uses TRBV11-2 and TRBJ2-7; TRBD1 might be the D (5 bases). The CDR3 runs to 14 residues. Trimming pared 3 bases from V and 4 bases from J, leaving 13 bases between. The germline gives CDR1 SGHAT, CDR2 FQNNGV. For the CDR3, the DNA is TGTGCCAGCAGCTTTGGGCAGGGATTTTACGAGCAGTACTTC. Protein sequence: CASSFGQGFYEQYF.

The chain combines TRBV7-2 with TRBJ2-2; TRBD1 matches at 8 bases. Germline V CDR1 and CDR2: SGHTA, FQGNSA. The CDR3 is 17 amino acids. V lost 7 bases to trimming and J lost 7 bases; unmatched junction nucleotides: 17. This chain's CDR3 is CASTRARPRGRVGELFF. Written as DNA, the CDR3 is TGTGCCAGCACCCGAGCAAGGCCCAGGGGGCGTGTCGGGGAGCTGTTTTTT.

This chain's CDR3 is CASRSTGGTDTQYF. The CDR3 region has the DNA TGCGCCAGCAGGAGTACAGGGGGGACCGATACGCAGTATTTT. V is TRBV5-1 and J is TRBJ2-3; TRBD1 matches at 8 bases. The CDR3 is 14 residues long. The J segment lost 6 bases and the V segment lost 5 bases, leaving 8 bases of the junction unmatched. From germline, CDR1 is SGHRS and CDR2 YFSETQ.

This rearrangement joins TRBV20-1 to TRBJ2-7; TRBD2 aligns across 8 bases. CDR1 is DFQATT and CDR2 is SNEGSKA in the germline V gene (reference sequence). V shed 6 bases and J 2 bases; nucleotides not matched to a gene: 9. The CDR3 has 14 residues. The CDR3, as DNA: TGCAGTGCCTCACTAGCGGAAGGTCCCTACGAGCAGTACTTC. Its translation: CSASLAEGPYEQYF.

This clonotype has only a few counts. The CDR3 DNA reads as TGCAGTGCTAGTGGAAGACTAGCGGGAGTTCAAGAGACCCAGTACTTC. It codes for CSASGRLAGVQETQYF. The J gene is TRBJ2-5, the V gene TRBV20-1, with TRBD2 matching over 12 bases. The CDR3 spans 16 residues. Trimming removed 3 bases from V and 2 bases from J; junction bases left unmatched: 7. Germline V lookup: CDR1 DFQATT, CDR2 SNEGSKA (reference sequence).

This clonotype was counted only a few times. The chain couples TRBV7-8 to TRBJ2-1; D is undetermined. In germline, CDR1 is SGHVS, CDR2 FQNEAQ. The ends were cut back, 2 bases at V and 5 bases at J, with 16 bases in the middle. The CDR3 is made up of 16 amino acids. As DNA, the CDR3 is TGTGCCAGCAGCTTAAGGGTAGTGGCGGCCCACAATGAGCAGTTCTTC. Residues: CASSLRVVAAHNEQFF.

The chain couples TRBV6-2 or TRBV6-3 to TRBJ1-5; 8 bases are shared with TRBD1. Per the germline V gene, CDR1 is MNHEY and CDR2 is SVGEGT. J gave up 5 bases and V 4 bases, and 1 base lay outside the gene matches. This CDR3 spans 13 amino acids. CDR3 bases: TGTGCCAGCAGTTGGACAGGGTATCAGCCCCAGCATTTT. Translated, it gives CASSWTGYQPQHF.

The rearrangement links TRBV27 to TRBJ2-3, with 10 bases matching TRBD1. Germline lookup yields CDR1 MNHEY and CDR2 SMNVEV (reference sequence). J was trimmed by 10 bases and V by 5 bases; bases with no gene match: 9. This CDR3 contains 14 residues. Here the CDR3 DNA reads TGTGCCAGCAGTCCGGGGACAGGGGAGTGGGCGCAGTATTTT. Translating gives CASSPGTGEWAQYF.

This chain connects TRBV7-9 to TRBJ2-2; 7 positions agree with TRBD2. The CDR3 consists of 16 residues. Trimming at V came to 5 bases and at J to 1 base, leaving 7 bases not matched to a gene. Germline V CDR1 and CDR2: SEHNR, FQNEAQ (reference sequence). The CDR3 reads CASSPVIAGNTGELFF. In DNA form, the CDR3 reads TGTGCCAGCAGCCCCGTGATAGCGGGGAACACCGGGGAGCTGTTTTTT.

The rearrangement joins TRBV20-1 to TRBJ2-1; 10 bases are a match to TRBD2. With 1 base clipped from V and 6 bases from J, the junction kept 15 bases outside the gene matches. The CDR3 runs to 18 residues. Germline V lookup: CDR1 DFQATT, CDR2 SNEGSKA (reference sequence). CDR3 protein: CSARVHELAGDQLNEQFF. The CDR3, as DNA: TGCAGTGCTAGAGTTCATGAGCTAGCGGGGGACCAACTCAATGAGCAGTTCTTC.

A few counts support this clonotype. The rearrangement joins TRBV4-1 to TRBJ1-5; D may be TRBD1 (5 bases). Germline CDR1 MGHRA, CDR2 YSYEKL. V lost 8 bases, J lost 4 bases, and 21 bases lay in between. CDR3 size: 16 residues. CDR3: CASPLSPGANNQPQHF. DNA of the CDR3: TGCGCCAGCCCCTTAAGTCCCGGGGCGAATAATCAGCCCCAGCATTTT.

The chain couples TRBV7-9 to TRBJ2-5; 10 bases fit TRBD1. Germline lookup yields CDR1 SEHNR and CDR2 FQNEAQ (reference sequence). Trimming cost V 6 bases and J 4 bases; bases outside gene matches: 5. The CDR3 contains 14 residues. CDR3: CASRGQGYAETQYF. In DNA form, the CDR3 reads TGTGCCAGCAGGGGACAGGGGTATGCAGAGACCCAGTACTTC.

The count of this clonotype is one. V is TRBV25-1 and J is TRBJ1-1; maybe TRBD1 (5 bases). The ends were cut back, 10 bases at V and 0 bases at J, with 12 bases in the middle. The CDR3 is made up of 13 amino acids. Germline V gene data show CDR1 as MGHDK and CDR2 as SYGVNS. The DNA of the CDR3 is TGTGCCACCCACGACAGCTTGAACACTGAAGCTTTCTTT. It translates to CATHDSLNTEAFF.

This clonotype was detected only a few times. This chain uses TRBV5-5 with TRBJ1-2; D remains unclear. This CDR3 contains 15 residues. The V gene's germline CDR1 is SGHKS and CDR2 YYEKEE (reference sequence). V was cut by 4 bases and J by 0 bases, with 13 bases left in between. The CDR3 loop reads CASSIRLGSNYGYTF. CDR3 DNA sequence: TGTGCCAGCAGCATCAGATTGGGATCTAACTATGGCTACACCTTC. The complete variable domain, with remaining parts taken from reference TRBV5-5 and TRBJ1-2, reads DAGVTQSPTHLIKTRGQQVTLRCSPISGHKSVSWYQQVLGQGPQFIFQYYEKEERGRGNFPDRFSARQFPNYSSELNVNALLLGDSALYLCASSIRLGSNYGYTFGSGTRLTVV.

CDR3 amino acids: CASSLYGDNEQFF. The CDR3 DNA sequence: TGCGCCAGCAGCTTGTACGGCGACAATGAGCAGTTCTTC. V is TRBV5-1 and J is TRBJ2-1; unclear D gene. The V end lost 1 base, the J end lost 5 bases, and 7 bases lay between the germline ends. The CDR3 sequence is 13 residues long. CDR1 and CDR2 from the germline V gene are SGHRS and YFSETQ.